What follows are 30 T cell receptor beta chains derived from one specimen sequenced in a study of identical twins. TCRdb used MiXCR to reprocess the 5' RACE reads, holding one entry per CDR3 protein. In the table there are approximately 600,000 distinct CDR3 sequences, roughly 7.1% of which are singletons. These data were likewise used in another study, on yellow fever vaccine responses in identical twins.

Sequenced input: PBMCs. Every receptor here comes from a woman under 30 in good health.

CDR3 sequence reads: CASSPGGTGASGANVLTF. CDR3 DNA sequence: TGTGCCAGCTCCCCCGGCGGGACAGGGGCCTCTGGGGCCAACGTCCTGACTTTC. The V gene is TRBV6-1, the J gene TRBJ2-6, with 10 bases that match TRBD1. The CDR3 totals 18 residues. The V and J ends lost 8 bases and 0 bases, in that order; junction bases with no gene match: 10. The germline V gene has CDR1 MNHNS and CDR2 SASEGT.

This clonotype occurred once. V is TRBV7-9 and J is TRBJ2-5; D call uncertain. The CDR3 covers 17 residues. In germline, CDR1 is SEHNR, CDR2 FQNEAQ (reference sequence). V lost 0 bases to trimming and J lost 1 base, with 15 bases between them. The CDR3 region is CASSLAVLVSPQETQYF. CDR3 coding DNA: TGTGCCAGCAGCTTAGCGGTCTTGGTGTCTCCCCAAGAGACCCAGTACTTC. The variable domain in full, completed from reference TRBV7-9 and TRBJ2-5, reads DTGVSQNPRHKITKRGQNVTFRCDPISEHNRLYWYRQTLGQGPEFLTYFQNEAQLEKSRLLSDRFSAERPKGSFSTLEIQRTEQGDSAMYLCASSLAVLVSPQETQYFGPGTRLLVL.

Ten or more counts support this clonotype. The rearrangement links TRBV29-1 to TRBJ2-1, with D perhaps TRBD2 (6 bases). CDR1 is SQVTM, CDR2 ANQGSEA, per germline. There are 14 residues in the CDR3. Trimming took off 3 bases at V and 9 bases at J, with 18 bases between the two ends. CDR3 DNA sequence: TGCAGCGTTGAGGGGACTCGTTCCCCCGGTGAGCAGTTCTTC. The encoded protein is CSVEGTRSPGEQFF.

This clonotype was detected only a few times. This chain links TRBV6-1 with TRBJ2-7, with 8 nucleotides matching TRBD1. The V and J ends lost 6 bases and 6 bases, in that order; junction bases with no gene match: 7. The V gene's germline CDR1 is MNHNS and CDR2 SASEGT. The CDR3 consists of 13 residues. CDR3 sequence reads: CASRQTGVPEQYF. DNA for the CDR3: TGTGCCAGCAGGCAGACAGGGGTCCCCGAGCAGTACTTC.

There are many counts of this clonotype. The J gene is TRBJ2-1, the V gene TRBV7-9, with D perhaps TRBD1 or TRBD2 (5 bases each). The CDR3 has 16 residues. Between the trimmed V and J ends, which lost 4 bases and 1 base, there was a span of 14 bases. Germline V lookup: CDR1 SEHNR, CDR2 FQNEAQ (reference sequence). CDR3 in DNA: TGTGCCAGCAGCTCTCAGGGAGCGGAATCCTACAATGAGCAGTTCTTC. Translating it yields CASSSQGAESYNEQFF. Filled out from reference TRBV7-9 and TRBJ2-1, the complete variable domain reads DTGVSQNPRHKITKRGQNVTFRCDPISEHNRLYWYRQTLGQGPEFLTYFQNEAQLEKSRLLSDRFSAERPKGSFSTLEIQRTEQGDSAMYLCASSSQGAESYNEQFFGPGTRLTVL.

In its sample, this clonotype was seen many times. The genes are TRBV5-1 and TRBJ2-7, with D maybe TRBD2 (5 bases). Germline V gene sequence: CDR1 SGHRS, CDR2 YFSETQ. V lost 4 bases and J 1 base, leaving 12 bases between the germline ends. There are 14 residues in the CDR3. In DNA, the CDR3 is TGCGCCAGCAGCGTCCAACTAGATTCCTACGAGCAGTACTTC. As protein: CASSVQLDSYEQYF.

This clonotype was seen only a few times. V and J are TRBV9 and TRBJ2-7; tentative D call: TRBD2 (7 bases). The CDR3 runs 17 residues. Trimming left V 0 bases short and J 3 bases short, with 19 bases between. Germline V gene data show CDR1 as SGDLS and CDR2 as YYNGEE. Here the CDR3 DNA reads TGTGCCAGCAGCGTAGATGGGGGGGCTGGTATTATCTACGAGCAGTACTTC. Protein product: CASSVDGGAGIIYEQYF.

This clonotype was counted at least ten times. V is TRBV4-1 and J is TRBJ2-1; 8 bases are shared with TRBD1. The germline CDR1 and CDR2 sequences are MGHRA and YSYEKL. This CDR3 spans 16 amino acids. V was clipped by 1 base and J by 3 bases; unmatched bases: 5. The chain's CDR3 is CASSQAGTGNYNEQFF. The CDR3 DNA is TGCGCCAGCAGCCAAGCCGGGACAGGAAACTACAATGAGCAGTTCTTC.

This clonotype was picked up a small number of times. This sequence joins TRBV2 and TRBJ2-5, with D possibly called TRBD1 or TRBD2 (5 bases each). V lost 6 bases and J lost 4, with 15 bases in between. The CDR3 spans 14 residues. The V gene's germline CDR1 is SNHLY and CDR2 FYNNEI. CDR3 sequence (DNA): TGTGCCAGCAGCCGGGGTCCGCAGGGAGAGACCCAGTACTTC. This gives the protein CASSRGPQGETQYF.

This clonotype was observed at least ten times. The genes are TRBV14 and TRBJ1-2, with D hard to call. V shed 1 base and J shed 3 bases, with 3 bases lying between them. CDR3 size: 12 residues. CDR1 is SGHDN and CDR2 is FVKESK in the germline V gene. CDR3 residues: CASSQAHYGYTF. The DNA for the CDR3 is TGTGCCAGCAGCCAAGCCCACTATGGCTACACCTTC.

V is TRBV12-3 or TRBV12-4 and J is TRBJ1-1; TRBD1 matches at 7 bases. CDR3 length: 14 amino acids. The J segment lost 7 bases and the V segment lost 5 bases, leaving 10 bases of the junction unmatched. The CDR3 sequence: CASSRPLRDSEAFF. CDR3 in DNA: TGTGCCAGCAGTCGGCCATTGAGGGACAGTGAAGCTTTCTTT.

This clonotype was counted ten times or more. The V call is TRBV2, the J call TRBJ1-1, with a possible D match to TRBD1 (5 bases). The CDR3 runs 15 residues. The V gene lost 2 bases and the J gene lost 3 bases, with 13 bases spanning the gap. CDR1 and CDR2 (germline): SNHLY, FYNNEI. The DNA of the CDR3 is TGTGCCAGCAGTGAATCGGGGCAGGGATACACTGAAGCTTTCTTT. Translating it yields CASSESGQGYTEAFF.

The sample holds a few counts of this clonotype. The chain combines TRBV28 with TRBJ2-7, with TRBD1 matching 9 bases. The CDR3 consists of 18 residues. The germline CDR1 and CDR2 sequences are MDHEN and SYDVKM. V shed 3 bases and J 5 bases; nucleotides not matched to a gene: 17. Here the CDR3 reads CASSFLLGDRASGNEQYF. CDR3 in DNA: TGTGCCAGCAGTTTTTTGTTGGGGGACAGGGCTTCAGGTAACGAGCAGTACTTC.

This clonotype was picked up a small number of times. This sequence joins TRBV5-1 and TRBJ2-3; 15 bases match TRBD2. The length of the CDR3 is 17 residues. V dropped 1 base and J dropped 3; count of bases not matched to a gene: 3. Germline V lookup: CDR1 SGHRS, CDR2 YFSETQ. The CDR3 nucleotides are TGCGCCAGCAGCTTGCCGGGACTAGCGGGGGGTACAGATACGCAGTATTTT. Encoded protein: CASSLPGLAGGTDTQYF.

This clonotype was seen only a few times. V usage is TRBV6-1 and J usage is TRBJ1-5; 7 nucleotides match TRBD1. V was pared by 6 bases and J by 0 bases, with 5 bases of the junction left unmatched. Germline CDR1 MNHNS, CDR2 SASEGT. This CDR3 is built from 15 residues. CDR3 amino acids: CASSSDRDSNQPQHF. CDR3 in DNA: TGTGCCAGCAGCTCCGACAGGGATAGCAATCAGCCCCAGCATTTT.

V and J are TRBV28 and TRBJ1-2; TRBD1 might be the D (6 bases). V was trimmed by 10 bases and J by 4 bases, leaving 19 bases between them. This CDR3 comprises 14 residues. The V gene's germline CDR1 is MDHEN and CDR2 SYDVKM. The CDR3 coding sequence is TGTGCCACCTCCTACAGGGCGAGCGTCTATGGCTACACCTTC. This translates into CATSYRASVYGYTF.

This clonotype was seen a few times. This chain uses TRBV20-1 with TRBJ2-1; 8 positions agree with TRBD2. V lost 1 base and J lost 5; bases outside the gene matches: 7. Germline assignment: CDR1 DFQATT and CDR2 SNEGSKA (reference sequence). The CDR3 contains 15 residues. CDR3 sequence: CSARVSGKMDNEQFF. The CDR3 DNA reads as TGCAGTGCTAGAGTTAGCGGGAAAATGGACAATGAGCAGTTCTTC.

The chain links TRBV6-4 to TRBJ1-1, with D tentatively TRBD1 (5 bases). Trimming stripped 1 base from V and 3 bases from J, with 12 bases between. The CDR3 runs to 15 residues. Germline V lookup: CDR1 MRHNA, CDR2 SNTAGT. CDR3 protein: CASSDLPGGYTEAFF. The DNA for the CDR3 is TGTGCCAGCAGTGACTTGCCGGGGGGGTACACTGAAGCTTTCTTT.

V gene TRBV12-3 or TRBV12-4 combines with J gene TRBJ2-7; 10 bases line up with TRBD1. The V gene end was trimmed by 4 bases and the J gene end by 1 base; junction bases not matched to a gene: 4. There are 15 residues in the CDR3. This chain's CDR3 is CASSWGGQGSYEQYF. CDR3 bases: TGTGCCAGCAGTTGGGGGGGACAGGGGTCCTACGAGCAGTACTTC.

This clonotype was seen many times. The chain uses TRBV7-9 and TRBJ1-2; D is undetermined. This CDR3 region has 14 residues. CDR1 and CDR2 from the germline V gene are SEHNR and FQNEAQ (reference sequence). Trimming pared 0 bases from V and 4 bases from J, leaving 9 bases between. The CDR3 loop is CASSLATAGYGYTF. The CDR3 DNA reads as TGTGCCAGCAGCTTAGCAACGGCGGGCTATGGCTACACCTTC.

The CDR3 nucleotides are TGTGCCAGCAGCTTAGGAGGAGGGGTACGGCAAGAGACCCAGTACTTC. This codes for CASSLGGGVRQETQYF. The genes are TRBV11-2 and TRBJ2-5, with a weak D call TRBD2 (6 bases). V was cut by 1 base and J by 2 bases, with 14 bases left in between. CDR1 is SGHAT, CDR2 FQNNGV, per germline. The CDR3 is made up of 16 amino acids.

This clonotype was found a few times. This rearrangement joins TRBV5-1 to TRBJ2-5; the match to TRBD1 covers 7 bases. Losses at the gene ends were 2 bases for V and 2 bases for J; bases not matched to a gene: 9. The CDR3 contains 16 residues. CDR1 and CDR2 (germline): SGHRS, YFSETQ. CDR3: CASSLRTPGQQETQYF. CDR3 nucleotides: TGCGCCAGCAGCTTACGAACCCCGGGACAGCAAGAGACCCAGTACTTC.

About this clonotype itself: The germline gene is not matched at one end of the junction; a read error may be the cause. This chain connects TRBV28 to TRBJ2-5, with TRBD1 identical over 8 bases. Germline assignment: CDR1 MDHEN and CDR2 SYDVKM. CDR3 size: 15 residues. The CDR3 spells CAISLIGQGEETQYF. The CDR3 DNA reads as TGTGCCATCAGTTTAATAGGACAGGGTGAAGAGACCCAGTACTTC.

In this sample, this clonotype turned up a few times. The chain uses TRBV6-4 and TRBJ2-2; D is undetermined. The CDR3 runs to 13 residues. Germline V gives CDR1 MRHNA, CDR2 SNTAGT. V shed 2 bases and J shed 7 bases, with 8 bases lying between them. CDR3 nucleotide sequence: TGTGCCAGCAGTGACAGGGATGGCGGGGAGCTGTTTTTT. Translated, it gives CASSDRDGGELFF.

V usage is TRBV4-1 and J usage is TRBJ2-1; D remains ambiguous. Trimming cost V 5 bases and J 5 bases, with 16 bases left between them. Germline-derived CDR1 and CDR2 are MGHRA and YSYEKL. This CDR3 contains 15 residues. CDR3 in DNA: TGCGCCAGCAGCTACCACGCGGTGGGCGACAATGAGCAGTTCTTC. Translation gives CASSYHAVGDNEQFF.

In its sample, this clonotype was seen many times. The chain has TRBV25-1 and TRBJ2-1; the match to TRBD1 covers 11 bases. The CDR3 sequence is 16 residues long. CDR1 is MGHDK and CDR2 is SYGVNS in the germline V gene. The V segment lost 2 bases and the J segment 7 bases; nucleotides outside the gene matches: 7. The CDR3 here is CASSEGGDRGRNEQFF. The CDR3 nucleotides are TGTGCCAGCAGTGAAGGCGGGGACAGGGGGAGGAATGAGCAGTTCTTC.

The rearrangement uses TRBV3-1 and TRBJ2-1; perhaps TRBD2 as D (6 bases). The CDR3 is made up of 11 amino acids. The V end lost 5 bases, the J end lost 10 bases, and 9 bases lay between the germline ends. Looked up from germline, CDR1 is LGHDT and CDR2 is YNNKEL (reference sequence). The CDR3 DNA follows: TGTGCCAGCAGCTCGGGAGAAGAGCAGTTCTTC. It codes for CASSSGEEQFF.

This chain joins TRBV7-9 and TRBJ1-5; D is perhaps TRBD1 (5 bases). This CDR3 is 13 amino acids long. V lost 7 bases and J 5 bases, leaving 12 bases between the germline ends. Germline CDR1 and CDR2: SEHNR and FQNEAQ (reference sequence). The CDR3 DNA reads as TGTGCCAGCACCTTCGGGGACCATCAGCCCCAGCATTTT. This codes for CASTFGDHQPQHF.

This clonotype was found a few times. The V gene is TRBV2, the J gene TRBJ2-7; D perhaps matches TRBD1 (6 bases). Germline values: CDR1 SNHLY, CDR2 FYNNEI. The length of the CDR3 is 13 residues. Between the trimmed V and J ends, which lost 4 bases and 2 bases, there was a span of 9 bases. CDR3 protein: CASSVRDTYEQYF. DNA for the CDR3: TGTGCCAGCAGTGTGAGGGACACCTACGAGCAGTACTTC.

The chain couples TRBV7-9 to TRBJ2-5; 11 bases line up with TRBD2. Germline lookup yields CDR1 SEHNR and CDR2 FQNEAQ (reference sequence). CDR3 length: 16 amino acids. V was pared by 5 bases and J by 5 bases, with 10 bases of the junction left unmatched. Here the CDR3 DNA reads TGTGCCAGCAGCCCTCGGACTAGCGGGCCTGAGGAGACCCAGTACTTC. Translating it yields CASSPRTSGPEETQYF. Combining the CDR3 with reference TRBV7-9 and TRBJ2-5 gives the whole variable domain DTGVSQNPRHKITKRGQNVTFRCDPISEHNRLYWYRQTLGQGPEFLTYFQNEAQLEKSRLLSDRFSAERPKGSFSTLEIQRTEQGDSAMYLCASSPRTSGPEETQYFGPGTRLLVL.